The 12 T cell receptor beta chains in this list originate from one sample, sequenced in a study of T cells in Graves' hyperthyroidism and ophthalmopathy. The investigators amplified TCR beta CDR3 regions from RNA transcripts. The study used the HTBI primer set for a first-round RT-PCR of the TCR CDR3. Using its own MiXCR run on the multiplex PCR reads, TCRdb lists one record per CDR3 protein. The sample lists 600,000 to 700,000 distinct CDR3 sequences; roughly 45% were seen once. The sample was peripheral blood or thyroid tissue (not recorded which). The receptors come from an adult man with Graves' disease, either hyperthyroidism or ophthalmopathy (not recorded which).

V gene TRBV6-5 combines with J gene TRBJ2-7; no firm D call. The germline V and J ends were trimmed by 6 bases and 0 bases, with 9 bases remaining between them. The length of the CDR3 is 13 residues. CDR1 is MNHEY, CDR2 SVGAGI, per germline. The CDR3 bases are TGTGCCAGCAGCTACGAGAGCTCCTACGAGCAGTACTTC. Translation gives CASSYESSYEQYF.

Only a few counts were recorded for this clonotype. The rearrangement joins TRBV5-8 to TRBJ1-2, with 9 bases matching TRBD1. Trimming cost V 5 bases and J 3 bases; bases outside gene matches: 5. The CDR3 has 14 residues. The germline V gene has CDR1 SGHTS and CDR2 YDEGEE. CDR3 protein: CASSSGTGYYGYTF. DNA for the CDR3: TGTGCCAGCAGTTCCGGGACAGGGTACTATGGCTACACCTTC.

The rearrangement links TRBV6-1 to TRBJ2-7, with a tentative D call TRBD1 (6 bases). CDR1 is MNHNS and CDR2 is SASEGT in the germline V gene. Trimming removed 2 bases from V and 2 bases from J, with 10 bases in between. CDR3 length: 14 amino acids. CDR3 nucleotide sequence: TGTGCCAGCAGTGAATCAGGGGACACCTACGAGCAGTACTTC. Translated: CASSESGDTYEQYF.

The genes are TRBV7-6 and TRBJ1-4, with 8 bases identical to TRBD1. CDR3 length: 14 amino acids. The ends lost 6 bases at V and 7 bases at J; junction bases unmatched: 7. Germline V CDR1 and CDR2: SGHVS, FNYEAQ. CDR3 sequence: CASSPPGTGEKLFF. The CDR3 DNA reads as TGTGCCAGCAGTCCGCCCGGGACAGGTGAAAAACTGTTTTTT. Complete variable domain (other parts from reference TRBV7-6 and TRBJ1-4): GAGVSQSPRYKVTKRGQDVALRCDPISGHVSLYWYRQALGQGPEFLTYFNYEAQQDKSGLPNDRFSAERPEGSISTLTIQRTEQRDSAMYRCASSPPGTGEKLFFGSGTQLSVL.

The gene calls are TRBV5-5 and TRBJ1-6; a weak D match, TRBD1 (6 bases). The CDR3 loop spans 16 amino acids. CDR1 is SGHKS and CDR2 is YYEKEE in the germline V gene (reference sequence). V was cut by 6 bases and J by 2 bases, with 15 bases left in between. The CDR3 protein is CASTETGQAYNSPLHF. The CDR3 bases are TGTGCCAGCACCGAGACAGGACAAGCCTATAATTCACCCCTCCACTTT.

This clonotype was seen a few times. The V call is TRBV12-3 or TRBV12-4, the J call TRBJ2-7; 7 bases match TRBD1. J lost 5 bases, V lost 7 bases, and 11 bases had no gene match. The CDR3 covers 14 residues. CDR3: CASKKDRAWHEQYF. The CDR3 coding sequence is TGTGCCAGCAAAAAAGACAGGGCGTGGCACGAGCAGTACTTC.

The V and J genes are TRBV7-9 and TRBJ1-4, with D unclear. Trimming shortened V by 5 bases and J by 3 bases, and 10 bases separated the two germline ends. The CDR3 totals 14 residues. CDR1 SEHNR and CDR2 FQNEAQ come from the germline V gene (reference sequence). The CDR3 DNA sequence: TGTGCCAGCAGCCCGGCAGTCTCTAATGAAAAACTGTTTTTT. Translation gives CASSPAVSNEKLFF.

The sample holds many counts of this clonotype. The rearrangement joins TRBV29-1 to TRBJ1-3, with D unclear. The CDR3 contains 12 residues. Germline V gene sequence: CDR1 SQVTM, CDR2 ANQGSEA. Between the trimmed V and J ends, which lost 6 bases and 1 base, there was a span of 7 bases. CDR3 in DNA: TGCAGCGTGGCACCATCTGGAAACACCATATATTTT. It specifies CSVAPSGNTIYF.

J is TRBJ1-6 and V is TRBV29-1; 9 bases are a match to TRBD1. The CDR3 sequence is 10 residues long. Trimming removed 7 bases from V and 17 bases from J; junction bases left unmatched: 6. CDR1 is SQVTM and CDR2 is ANQGSEA in the germline V gene. The CDR3 DNA follows: TGCAGCGCCGGGACAGGGACTTTCCACTTT. Translated, it gives CSAGTGTFHF.

This clonotype has ten or more counts. The genes are TRBV10-3 and TRBJ1-6; maybe TRBD1 (5 bases). Trimming took 7 bases from V and 6 from J, leaving 10 bases between them. Germline CDR1 and CDR2: ENHRY and SYGVKD. CDR3 size: 13 residues. As DNA, the CDR3 is TGTGCCATCAATCAGGGCTTTAATTCACCCCTCCACTTT. Its translation is CAINQGFNSPLHF.

The chain joins TRBV7-4 to TRBJ2-2; weak D call: TRBD2 (5 bases). Trimming took 3 bases from V and 5 from J, leaving 10 bases between them. Per the germline V gene, CDR1 is SGHVT and CDR2 is SQSDAQ. The CDR3 spans 14 residues. The CDR3 region is CASSFEGHTGELFF. CDR3 bases: TGTGCCAGCAGCTTTGAGGGCCATACCGGGGAGCTGTTTTTT.

This clonotype was counted only a few times. Lacking the conserved final phenylalanine or tryptophan, this CDR3 likely reflects a read error. The DNA is left out, because the CDR3 cannot be placed on it with certainty; the CDR3 is given as TCRdb lists it. This sequence joins TRBV11-2 and TRBJ2-5; TRBD2 is taken as the D call from the table, unchecked against the DNA. Germline V gene lookup returns CDR1 SGHAT and CDR2 FQNNGV. The CDR3 totals 8 residues, both ends included. CDR3 loop: CASSYRTS.